A single sample is the source of the 32 T cell receptor beta chains below, sequenced in a study of blood T cell repertoires in COVID-19. Sequencing was performed with immunoSEQ multiplex PCR; in TCRdb, only in-frame clones are kept and a portion is missing. The sample has about 28,000 clones, 65% to 90% seen once. Sequenced sample: peripheral blood. Receptors originate from a human donor in a cohort sampled during active COVID-19.

This clone has a handful of counts. The DNA for the CDR3 is TGTGCCAGCAGCTCCCCTGTCCACAGGGGGCTTGTCTATGGCTACACCTTC. It translates to CASSSPVHRGLVYGYTF. The chain carries TRBV7-9 and TRBJ1-2; 9 nucleotides agree with TRBD1. After removal of 4 bases from V and 4 bases from J, the junction contained 13 bases not matched to a gene. The CDR3 covers 17 residues. Germline CDR1 is SEHNR and CDR2 is FQNEAQ (reference sequence).

In this sample, this clone turned up a few times. The chain links TRBV7-6 to TRBJ2-3; 12 bases fit TRBD2. The CDR3 has 15 amino acids. The trim removed 5 bases at V and 5 bases at J, leaving 5 bases unmatched. Germline V gene lookup returns CDR1 SGHVS and CDR2 FNYEAQ. For the CDR3, the DNA is TGTGCCAGCAGCCCCCCTAGCGGGGGGGTAGATACGCAGTATTTT. The encoded protein is CASSPPSGGVDTQYF.

The chain couples TRBV9 to TRBJ1-4, with TRBD1 as a possible D gene (5 bases). V gave up 4 bases and J gave up 6 bases, with 16 bases separating them. The CDR3 length is 15 residues. Germline assignment: CDR1 SGDLS and CDR2 YYNGEE. CDR3 in amino acids: CASSTGSRGYEKLFF. DNA for the CDR3: TGTGCCAGCAGCACGGGCTCCCGGGGGTATGAAAAACTGTTTTTT.

This clone was observed a few times. The V call is TRBV7-6, the J call TRBJ2-1; TRBD2 aligns across 10 bases. The CDR3 has 16 amino acids. After removal of 2 bases from V and 4 bases from J, the junction contained 5 bases not matched to a gene. Germline CDR1 is SGHVS and CDR2 is FNYEAQ. The CDR3 is CASSLLGLAAYNEQFF. DNA for the CDR3: TGTGCCAGCAGCTTATTAGGACTAGCGGCTTACAATGAGCAGTTCTTC.

This chain links TRBV5-4 with TRBJ2-7; D possibly corresponds to TRBD1 (6 bases). The CDR3 has 15 residues. Per the germline V gene, CDR1 is SGHNT and CDR2 is YYREEE (reference sequence). V shed 5 bases and J shed 0 bases, with 15 bases lying between them. The CDR3, as DNA: TGTGCCAGCAGGGCCGGGACAAGCCCCTCCTACGAGCAGTACTTC. Its translation is CASRAGTSPSYEQYF.

This clone was observed a handful of times. The J gene is TRBJ1-2, the V gene TRBV4-2; 10 nucleotides agree with TRBD1. Per germline, CDR1 LGHNA and CDR2 YNFKEQ. The CDR3 totals 15 residues. Unmatched junction bases numbered 3, after V lost 1 base and J lost 4 bases. The CDR3 sequence is CASSQGTGGSYGYTF. The DNA for the CDR3 is TGTGCCAGCAGCCAAGGGACAGGGGGGAGCTATGGCTACACCTTC.

This clone was detected only a few times. The rearrangement links TRBV7-2 to TRBJ2-5, with 7 bases fitting TRBD1. The CDR3 length is 14 residues. V gave up 3 bases and J gave up 4 bases; unmatched junction bases: 5. Germline V lookup: CDR1 SGHTA, CDR2 FQGNSA. CDR3 in DNA: TGTGCCAGCAGCTTGGACCGGGACAGAGAGACCCAGTACTTC. Translating gives CASSLDRDRETQYF.

The chain is built from TRBV7-9 and TRBJ1-3; weak D call: TRBD1 (5 bases). Germline loops: CDR1 SEHNR, CDR2 FQNEAQ (reference sequence). The CDR3 is made up of 15 amino acids. V was shortened by 5 bases and J by 0 bases, with 11 bases between the two germline ends. The CDR3 loop is CASSRQWSSGNTIYF. CDR3 nucleotides: TGTGCCAGCAGCCGACAGTGGAGCTCTGGAAACACCATATATTTT.

The chain has TRBV7-2 and TRBJ2-1; 8 nucleotides align to TRBD1. The J segment lost 7 bases and the V segment lost 9 bases, leaving 8 bases of the junction unmatched. The CDR3 sequence is 13 residues long. Germline CDR1 SGHTA, CDR2 FQGNSA. CDR3 in amino acids: CASSGQGLNEQFF. CDR3 nucleotides: TGTGCCAGTTCCGGACAGGGTCTAAATGAGCAGTTCTTC.

The rearrangement uses TRBV7-3 and TRBJ2-1; 14 bases agree with TRBD2. The CDR3 contains 16 residues. From germline, CDR1 is SGHTA and CDR2 FQGTGA. V shed 4 bases, J shed 7 bases, and the junction held 6 bases outside the gene matches. This CDR3 is CASSSRLAGGPNEQFF. CDR3 DNA: TGTGCCAGCAGCTCGAGACTAGCGGGGGGGCCGAATGAGCAGTTCTTC.

This clone appeared once. V usage is TRBV28 and J usage is TRBJ1-1; D may be TRBD1 (6 bases). Germline loops: CDR1 MDHEN, CDR2 SYDVKM. V lost 3 bases and J lost 1, with 9 bases in between. The CDR3 has 14 amino acids. CDR3 sequence (DNA): TGTGCCAGCAGTTTGGACAGACGGAACACTGAAGCTTTCTTT. Translation gives CASSLDRRNTEAFF.

This rearrangement joins TRBV11-1 to TRBJ2-7, with D possibly matching TRBD1 (6 bases). This CDR3 has 13 amino acids. In germline, CDR1 is SGHAT, CDR2 FQDESV (reference sequence). Trimming removed 6 bases at V and 4 bases at J, with 13 bases between. CDR3 residues: CASSRTEVYEQYF. CDR3 sequence (DNA): TGTGCCAGCAGTAGGACAGAGGTATACGAGCAGTACTTC.

The rearrangement links TRBV27 to TRBJ2-5; D is possibly TRBD2 (6 bases). The germline CDR1 and CDR2 sequences are MNHEY and SMNVEV (reference sequence). This CDR3 is 14 amino acids long. Trimming stripped 4 bases from V and 6 bases from J, with 15 bases between. The CDR3: CASSSGTFSKTQYF. DNA of the CDR3: TGTGCCAGCAGTTCCGGGACTTTTTCCAAGACCCAGTACTTC.

V is TRBV6-5 and J is TRBJ1-2; no reliable D call. CDR3 length: 13 amino acids. V gave up 3 bases and J gave up 4 bases, with 9 bases separating them. CDR1 is MNHEY and CDR2 is SVGAGI in the germline V gene. CDR3 protein: CASSYLQFYGYTF. The CDR3 nucleotides read TGTGCCAGCAGTTATTTACAATTCTATGGCTACACCTTC.

The rearrangement joins TRBV5-8 to TRBJ1-2; tentatively, D is TRBD1 (5 bases). Germline-derived CDR1 and CDR2 are SGHTS and YDEGEE. The CDR3 is 15 amino acids. V lost 4 bases and J lost 0, with 13 bases in between. The CDR3 loop reads CASSADRAANYGYTF. In DNA, the CDR3 is TGTGCCAGCAGCGCCGACAGAGCTGCTAACTATGGCTACACCTTC.

The gene calls are TRBV14 and TRBJ2-3, with D possibly TRBD2 on 7 matching bases. Germline V gene lookup returns CDR1 SGHDN and CDR2 FVKESK. CDR3 length equals 16 residues. The V gene lost 0 bases and the J gene lost 2 bases, with 12 bases spanning the gap. The CDR3 is CASSQERAGATDTQYF. CDR3 nucleotide sequence: TGTGCCAGCAGCCAAGAAAGGGCGGGGGCCACAGATACGCAGTATTTT.

The chain employs TRBV7-9 and TRBJ1-4, with TRBD1 matching over 8 bases. From germline, CDR1 is SEHNR and CDR2 FQNEAQ (reference sequence). V shed 5 bases and J 3 bases; nucleotides not matched to a gene: 5. There are 15 residues in the CDR3. The CDR3 is CASSLGQGSNEKLFF. As DNA, the CDR3 is TGTGCCAGCAGCCTAGGACAGGGTTCTAATGAAAAACTGTTTTTT.

V is TRBV30 and J is TRBJ2-3; 7 bases are a match to TRBD2. The V and J ends lost 0 bases and 5 bases, in that order; junction bases with no gene match: 14. This CDR3 contains 17 residues. Germline assignment: CDR1 GTSNPN and CDR2 SVGIG (reference sequence). CDR3 in DNA: TGTGCCTGGAGTGTCCCCGCTACTAGTTCTAGCGGAGATACGCAGTATTTT. Its translation is CAWSVPATSSSGDTQYF.

The chain recombines TRBV3-1 (or the pseudogene TRBV3-2) with TRBJ2-3; TRBD2 is a possible D gene (7 bases). The CDR3 runs to 16 residues. The ends were cut back, 1 base at V and 2 bases at J, with 13 bases in the middle. In germline, CDR1 is LGHDT, CDR2 YNNKEL (reference sequence). CDR3 protein: CASSQGWRGPTDTQYF. CDR3 nucleotide sequence: TGTGCCAGCAGCCAAGGATGGCGGGGGCCCACAGATACGCAGTATTTT.

The V and J genes are TRBV7-2 and TRBJ1-4; D gene unclear. Germline V gives CDR1 SGHTA, CDR2 FQGNSA. Trimming cost V 3 bases and J 3 bases, with 5 bases left between them. This CDR3 is built from 13 residues. CDR3 sequence (DNA): TGTGCCAGCAGCTTCCGTGCTAATGAAAAACTGTTTTTT. It codes for CASSFRANEKLFF.

This CDR3 is CASSLKGAVGYTF. The CDR3 DNA sequence: TGCGCCAGCAGCTTGAAGGGGGCGGTGGGCTACACCTTC. This rearrangement joins TRBV5-1 to TRBJ1-2, with 7 positions matching TRBD1. The CDR3 sequence is 13 residues long. Germline assignment: CDR1 SGHRS and CDR2 YFSETQ. J was trimmed by 8 bases and V by 1 base; bases with no gene match: 5.

The chain combines TRBV3-1 (or the pseudogene TRBV3-2) with TRBJ2-1; TRBD2 agrees at 9 bases. The CDR3 contains 16 residues. The J segment lost 7 bases and the V segment lost 1 base, leaving 8 bases of the junction unmatched. The germline V gene encodes CDR1 LGHDT and CDR2 YNNKEL (reference sequence). The CDR3 loop is CASSQVPAGGVNEQFF. CDR3 bases: TGTGCCAGCAGCCAAGTACCAGCGGGGGGCGTGAATGAGCAGTTCTTC.

The gene calls are TRBV7-8 and TRBJ1-2, with 10 positions matching TRBD1. The length of the CDR3 is 14 residues. V shed 5 bases, J shed 4 bases, and the junction held 4 bases outside the gene matches. Germline assignment: CDR1 SGHVS and CDR2 FQNEAQ. For the CDR3, the DNA is TGTGCCAGCAGCCGCCGGGACAGGGGCTATGGCTACACCTTC. Encoded protein: CASSRRDRGYGYTF.

V usage is TRBV9 and J usage is TRBJ2-3; weak D call: TRBD2 (5 bases). In germline, CDR1 is SGDLS, CDR2 YYNGEE. The CDR3 contains 15 residues. V was trimmed by 3 bases and J by 1 base, leaving 12 bases between them. CDR3 amino acids: CASSAASGGTDTQYF. In nucleotides, the CDR3 is TGTGCCAGCAGCGCCGCCAGCGGCGGCACAGATACGCAGTATTTT.

V gene TRBV5-5 combines with J gene TRBJ1-2; a possible D gene is TRBD1 (6 bases). Trimming shortened V by 2 bases and J by 5 bases, and 16 bases separated the two germline ends. Germline V CDR1 and CDR2: SGHKS, YYEKEE (reference sequence). The CDR3 has 15 residues. The DNA of the CDR3 is TGTGCCAGCAGCTTAAGTAGGGACATTTATTATGGCTACACCTTC. Translation: CASSLSRDIYYGYTF.

The CDR3 nucleotides read TGTGCCAGCAGTTCCCAGGGGCTCGTTCAGTACTTC. It translates to CASSSQGLVQYF. The genes are TRBV6-2 or TRBV6-3 and TRBJ2-4, with D possibly being TRBD1 (6 bases). CDR3 size: 12 residues. The germline gives CDR1 MNHEY, CDR2 SVGEGT. The germline V and J ends were trimmed by 4 bases and 11 bases, with 12 bases remaining between them.

The rearrangement uses TRBV5-4 and TRBJ1-2, with 11 bases fitting TRBD1. CDR1 is SGHNT, CDR2 YYREEE, per germline (reference sequence). J lost 0 bases, V lost 3 bases, and 4 bases had no gene match. The CDR3 contains 16 residues. CDR3 sequence (DNA): TGTGCCAGCAGCTCGGGGACAGGGGGTCCTAACTATGGCTACACCTTC. Its protein product is CASSSGTGGPNYGYTF.

The chain couples TRBV11-1 to TRBJ2-5; 9 bases match TRBD2. The CDR3 length is 16 residues. The germline gives CDR1 SGHAT, CDR2 FQDESV (reference sequence). The J segment lost 3 bases and the V segment lost 1 base, leaving 6 bases of the junction unmatched. The CDR3 reads CASSLGDRLAEETQYF. The CDR3 bases are TGTGCCAGCAGCTTAGGGGATAGACTAGCGGAAGAGACCCAGTACTTC.

The chain employs TRBV5-1 and TRBJ2-4, with TRBD1 as a possible D gene (6 bases). The CDR3 is 14 residues long. V was clipped by 4 bases and J by 9 bases, with 17 bases between them. Germline lookup yields CDR1 SGHRS and CDR2 YFSETQ. CDR3 in DNA: TGCGCCAGCAGCGGCCCGTTTGAAGGGGGCATTCAGTACTTC. Residues: CASSGPFEGGIQYF.

This clone turned up a few times. The chain recombines TRBV5-1 with TRBJ1-6, with TRBD1 matching 7 bases. V shed 3 bases, J shed 9 bases, and the junction held 12 bases outside the gene matches. The CDR3 runs to 16 residues. Germline-derived CDR1 and CDR2 are SGHRS and YFSETQ. The CDR3 protein is CASSSSPGTVTSPLHF. The CDR3 nucleotides are TGCGCCAGCAGCTCGTCACCAGGGACAGTGACTTCACCCCTCCACTTT.

This rearrangement joins TRBV6-2 or TRBV6-3 to TRBJ2-1; 8 bases are a match to TRBD1. The CDR3 is 17 amino acids. The V gene's germline CDR1 is MNHEY and CDR2 SVGEGT. The V segment lost 4 bases and the J segment 2 bases; nucleotides outside the gene matches: 10. The CDR3, as DNA: TGTGCCAGCAGTTGGGAGACAGGGGCCCCGACCTACAATGAGCAGTTCTTC. Translating it yields CASSWETGAPTYNEQFF.

V is TRBV12-2 and J is TRBJ2-1; the table gives TRBD1 as D, unverified against the DNA. TRBV12-2 is listed as a pseudogene. The CDR3 spans 11 residues. This CDR3 reads CASRLAPEQFF. The DNA of the CDR3 is TGTGCAAGTCGCTTGGCCCCTGAGCAGTTCTTC.